These T cell receptor beta chains were read from a single sample in a study of identical twins. MiXCR was run by TCRdb on the 5' RACE reads, yielding one entry per CDR3 protein. The profile covers 500,000 to 600,000 distinct CDR3 sequences, with roughly 21% appearing a single time and approximately 0.95% taken by the ten largest. These same data were also listed under a study on T cells expressing NK-cell markers.

Specimen: CD4+ T cells sorted from blood. The receptor source for this set is a woman aged 18-29 years in good health. The CDR3 runs from the conserved cysteine through the conserved F or W. D genes are given only for firm matches. Rows give clone size only sometimes, using once, few, many, or a class for an expanded clone.

len	abundance	v_gene	j_gene	d_gene	CDR3aa	CDR3nt
14	many	TRBV6-1	TRBJ2-1	TRBD2	CASSGLAGNNEQFF	TGTGCCAGCTCCGGACTAGCGGGCAACAATGAGCAGTTCTTC
13	NA	TRBV20-1	TRBJ2-7	TRBD2	CSARRLAGAEQYF	TGCAGTGCTCGTAGACTAGCGGGAGCCGAGCAGTACTTC
16	few	TRBV5-1	TRBJ2-3	TRBD2	CASSSQSGGRTDTQYF	TGCGCCAGCAGCTCTCAGAGCGGGGGGCGCACAGATACGCAGTATTTT
14	NA	TRBV7-2	TRBJ2-3	TRBD1	CASSLVPGQGDKYF	TGTGCCAGCAGCTTAGTACCTGGACAGGGGGATAAGTATTTT
14	NA	TRBV14	TRBJ2-3	NA	CASSRGRGTDTQYF	TGTGCCAGCAGCCGTGGCAGGGGCACAGATACGCAGTATTTT
13	NA	TRBV5-1	TRBJ1-1	NA	CASRRWEDTEAFF	TGCGCCAGCAGAAGGTGGGAGGACACTGAAGCTTTCTTT
16	NA	TRBV20-1	TRBJ2-4	TRBD2	CSARERRTSGANIQYF	TGCAGTGCTAGAGAAAGGAGGACTAGCGGGGCAAACATTCAGTACTTC
15	few	TRBV4-1	TRBJ2-1	TRBD2	CASSSLAGSGDEQFF	TGCGCCAGCAGCTCACTAGCGGGAAGTGGGGATGAGCAGTTCTTC
12	NA	TRBV30	TRBJ2-7	NA	CAWGTGPYEQYF	TGTGCCTGGGGGACGGGACCGTACGAGCAGTACTTC
15	NA	TRBV20-1	TRBJ2-3	TRBD1	CSAPDRGGSTDTQYF	TGCAGTGCGCCAGACAGGGGAGGTAGCACAGATACGCAGTATTTT
14	few	TRBV6-1	TRBJ2-3	TRBD1	CASIRDSSTDTQYF	TGTGCCAGCATCCGGGACAGTTCCACAGATACGCAGTATTTT
16	NA	TRBV20-1	TRBJ2-3	NA	CSARDRAGAFTDTQYF	TGCAGTGCTAGAGATCGAGCAGGGGCTTTCACAGATACGCAGTATTTT
15	NA	TRBV20-1	TRBJ2-1	NA	CSARTGSESYNEQFF	TGCAGTGCCCGTACCGGTAGCGAGTCCTACAATGAGCAGTTCTTC
18	few	TRBV7-8	TRBJ2-5	TRBD2	CASSLGGTSGQRGETQYF	TGTGCCAGCAGCTTAGGTGGGACTAGCGGCCAAAGGGGGGAGACCCAGTACTTC
14	many	TRBV7-9	TRBJ1-5	NA	CASSLWGVNQPQHF	TGTGCCAGCAGCTTATGGGGGGTTAATCAGCCCCAGCATTTT
15	few	TRBV5-1	TRBJ2-1	TRBD1	CASSAGTDRGNEQFF	TGCGCCAGCAGCGCAGGGACAGATCGGGGCAATGAGCAGTTCTTC
12	NA	TRBV20-1	TRBJ1-2	NA	CSASGTNYGYTF	TGCAGTGCTAGCGGGACTAACTATGGCTACACCTTC
13	many	TRBV12-3/TRBV12-4	TRBJ1-5	NA	CASRRDNPQPQHF	TGTGCCAGCAGGCGGGACAATCCTCAGCCCCAGCATTTT
15	NA	TRBV5-1	TRBJ2-1	NA	CASSLEGEDYNEQFF	TGCGCCAGCAGCTTGGAGGGGGAGGACTACAATGAGCAGTTCTTC
16	NA	TRBV6-5	TRBJ1-5	NA	CASSYSGTYSNQPQHF	TGTGCCAGCAGTTACTCTGGCACGTATAGCAATCAGCCCCAGCATTTT
15	NA	TRBV18	TRBJ1-2	TRBD1	CASSLMRTGAYGYTF	TGTGCCAGCTCACTAATGCGGACAGGGGCCTATGGCTACACCTTC
16	NA	TRBV10-3	TRBJ1-1	NA	CAISEGRDRGRTEAFF	TGTGCCATCAGTGAGGGCAGGGATAGAGGAAGAACTGAAGCTTTCTTT
12	few	TRBV20-1	TRBJ1-4	NA	CSAGREDEKLFF	TGCAGTGCAGGGAGGGAGGATGAAAAACTGTTTTTT